These T cell receptor beta chains were read from a single sample in a study of CD8 T cells in Susac syndrome. One entry per CDR3 protein results from TCRdb running MiXCR on the immunoSEQ multiplex PCR reads. Of about 47,000 distinct CDR3 sequences in the sample, about 91% were seen once. The sample taken for sequencing was CD8+ T cells from PBMCs. Receptor source: a human donor in good health. The CDR3 runs from the conserved cysteine through the conserved F or W. D genes are given only for firm matches. Where a row states a size, it is once, few, many or the class of an expanded clone; other rows omit it.

j_gene: TRBJ2-1
v_gene: TRBV10-3
d_gene: TRBD2
abundance: -
CDR3nt: TGTGCCATCAGTGCCGGGACTAGCGGGCTAGGCGATGAGCAGTTCTTC
CDR3aa: CAISAGTSGLGDEQFF

j_gene: TRBJ2-5
v_gene: TRBV28
d_gene: -
abundance: once
CDR3nt: TGTGCCAGCAACCTGGGGGAGACCCAGTACTTC
CDR3aa: CASNLGETQYF

j_gene: TRBJ2-5
v_gene: TRBV7-8
d_gene: TRBD1
abundance: -
CDR3nt: TGTGCCAGCAGATTGGGACAGGGGGCACAAGAGACCCAGTACTTC
CDR3aa: CASRLGQGAQETQYF

j_gene: TRBJ2-4
v_gene: TRBV4-3
d_gene: -
abundance: -
CDR3nt: TGCGCCAGCAGCCAAGATCACAGAGTAGCCAAAAACATTCAGTACTTC
CDR3aa: CASSQDHRVAKNIQYF

j_gene: TRBJ2-1
v_gene: TRBV9
d_gene: TRBD2
abundance: -
CDR3nt: TGTGCCAGCAGCGCCGGGACTAGCGGGAACAATGAGCAGTTCTTC
CDR3aa: CASSAGTSGNNEQFF

j_gene: TRBJ1-1
v_gene: TRBV9
d_gene: -
abundance: once
CDR3nt: TGTGCCAGCAGCGTAGCTGGGGGAACGAACACTGAAGCTTTCTTT
CDR3aa: CASSVAGGTNTEAFF

j_gene: TRBJ2-1
v_gene: TRBV29-1
d_gene: TRBD2
abundance: -
CDR3nt: TGCAGCGTTGTGACTAGCTATACCCTCAATGAGCAGTTCTTC
CDR3aa: CSVVTSYTLNEQFF

j_gene: TRBJ2-7
v_gene: TRBV10-2
d_gene: -
abundance: -
CDR3nt: TGCGCCAGCAGTTTCATACGGGAAAACGAGCAGTACTTC
CDR3aa: CASSFIRENEQYF

j_gene: TRBJ2-7
v_gene: TRBV4-1
d_gene: TRBD1
abundance: -
CDR3nt: TGCGCCAGCAGCTTAGGACAGGGCCTTTACTACGAGCAGTACTTC
CDR3aa: CASSLGQGLYYEQYF

j_gene: TRBJ1-2
v_gene: TRBV29-1
d_gene: TRBD1
abundance: -
CDR3nt: TGCAGCGTTGGAAGGACAGGGGATGGCTACACCTTC
CDR3aa: CSVGRTGDGYTF

j_gene: TRBJ2-1
v_gene: TRBV3-1
d_gene: -
abundance: -
CDR3nt: TGTGCCAGCAGCCAATTCAGGGACGACAATGAGCAGTTCTTC
CDR3aa: CASSQFRDDNEQFF

j_gene: TRBJ2-2
v_gene: TRBV6-2/TRBV6-3
d_gene: TRBD2
abundance: -
CDR3nt: TGTGCCAGCCACCAGTTGCCCCTACCGGGACTAATCACCGGGGAGCTGTTTTTT
CDR3aa: CASHQLPLPGLITGELFF

j_gene: TRBJ2-7
v_gene: TRBV29-1
d_gene: TRBD1
abundance: -
CDR3nt: TGCAGCGTTGAACTCTGGGACAGGTCTAGCTCCTACGAGCAGTACTTC
CDR3aa: CSVELWDRSSSYEQYF

j_gene: TRBJ2-1
v_gene: TRBV5-6
d_gene: -
abundance: once
CDR3nt: TGTGCCAGCAGCTTGTCTCTGGCGAGCTCCTACAATGAGCAGTTCTTC
CDR3aa: CASSLSLASSYNEQFF

j_gene: TRBJ1-2
v_gene: TRBV11-2
d_gene: TRBD1
abundance: -
CDR3nt: TGTGCCAGCAGCTTAACGGGACAGCACTATGGCTACACCTTC
CDR3aa: CASSLTGQHYGYTF

j_gene: TRBJ1-2
v_gene: TRBV19
d_gene: TRBD1
abundance: -
CDR3nt: TGTGCCACCGAGAACAGGGGGCTTAACTATGGCTACACCTTC
CDR3aa: CATENRGLNYGYTF

j_gene: TRBJ1-5
v_gene: TRBV2
d_gene: TRBD1
abundance: -
CDR3nt: TGTGCCAGCGGGGGGGCGGACAGGAGCACGGGGAGCAATCAGCCCCAGCATTTT
CDR3aa: CASGGADRSTGSNQPQHF

j_gene: TRBJ2-3
v_gene: TRBV19
d_gene: TRBD2
abundance: -
CDR3nt: TGTGCCAGTAGCCTTAGCGGGATCACAGATACGCAGTATTTT
CDR3aa: CASSLSGITDTQYF

j_gene: TRBJ2-3
v_gene: TRBV6-5
d_gene: -
abundance: -
CDR3nt: TGTGCCAGCAGTTGGGACGGCGCGGTGAGCACAGATACGCAGTATTTT
CDR3aa: CASSWDGAVSTDTQYF

j_gene: TRBJ2-7
v_gene: TRBV5-8
d_gene: -
abundance: -
CDR3nt: TGTGCCAGCAGTTTCTCAGGGAATTCCTACGAGCAGTACTTC
CDR3aa: CASSFSGNSYEQYF

j_gene: TRBJ2-1
v_gene: TRBV7-2
d_gene: -
abundance: -
CDR3nt: TGTGCCAGCAGACTTCCAAATGAGCAGTTCTTC
CDR3aa: CASRLPNEQFF

j_gene: TRBJ1-1
v_gene: TRBV21-1
d_gene: -
abundance: -
CDR3nt: TGTGCCAGCAGCAAAGCGCAATGTAACAGGGTACAGAGGAGGACTGAAGCTTTCTTT
CDR3aa: CASSKAQCNRVQRRTEAFF

j_gene: TRBJ1-1
v_gene: TRBV2
d_gene: -
abundance: -
CDR3nt: TGTGCCAGCTCCTTAAAGGTGACTGAAGCTTTCTTT
CDR3aa: CASSLKVTEAFF

j_gene: TRBJ1-2
v_gene: TRBV7-9
d_gene: -
abundance: -
CDR3nt: TGTGCCAGCAGCTTTGACGTAAGGGGGAACTATGGCTACACCTTC
CDR3aa: CASSFDVRGNYGYTF

j_gene: TRBJ1-1
v_gene: TRBV6-6
d_gene: -
abundance: -
CDR3nt: TGTGCCAGCACCCGTAAATCGGGCGGGACTGAAGCTTTCTTT
CDR3aa: CASTRKSGGTEAFF

j_gene: TRBJ2-2
v_gene: TRBV30
d_gene: TRBD2
abundance: -
CDR3nt: TGTGCCTGGACAGGGGCGGGAGGGCCGGGCGGGGAGCTGTTTTTT
CDR3aa: CAWTGAGGPGGELFF

j_gene: TRBJ2-1
v_gene: TRBV9
d_gene: TRBD2
abundance: -
CDR3nt: TGTGCCAGCAGGGAGACTAGCGCGCCCTACAATGAGCAGTTCTTC
CDR3aa: CASRETSAPYNEQFF

j_gene: TRBJ2-2
v_gene: TRBV6-4
d_gene: -
abundance: -
CDR3nt: TGTGCCAAAGCAGCACAGGGCAGCGGGGAGCTGTTTTTT
CDR3aa: CAKAAQGSGELFF

j_gene: TRBJ1-5
v_gene: TRBV4-1
d_gene: TRBD1
abundance: -
CDR3nt: TGCGCCAGCAGCCAATCCGGGACAGTCTATAGCAATCAGCCCCAGCATTTT
CDR3aa: CASSQSGTVYSNQPQHF

j_gene: TRBJ2-7
v_gene: TRBV30
d_gene: TRBD2
abundance: -
CDR3nt: TGTGCCTGGAGGGTAGCGGGAGGCTCCTACGAGCAGTACTTC
CDR3aa: CAWRVAGGSYEQYF

j_gene: TRBJ2-7
v_gene: TRBV27
d_gene: TRBD1
abundance: -
CDR3nt: TGTGCCAGCAGTTTTAGGGACAGCTACGAGCAGTACTTC
CDR3aa: CASSFRDSYEQYF

j_gene: TRBJ2-1
v_gene: TRBV19
d_gene: -
abundance: -
CDR3nt: TGTGCCAGTGCTCGCGGTTACTCCTACAATGAGCAGTTCTTC
CDR3aa: CASARGYSYNEQFF

j_gene: TRBJ1-1
v_gene: TRBV27
d_gene: TRBD1
abundance: -
CDR3nt: TGTGCCAGCAGTTTATCGACACAGGGGGCAAGTGAAGCTTTCTTT
CDR3aa: CASSLSTQGASEAFF

j_gene: TRBJ2-1
v_gene: TRBV30
d_gene: -
abundance: once
CDR3nt: TGTGCCTGGAGTGTAGTATTTATGAGACTAGGAGACAATGAGCAGTTCTTC
CDR3aa: CAWSVVFMRLGDNEQFF

j_gene: TRBJ1-2
v_gene: TRBV19
d_gene: -
abundance: -
CDR3nt: TGTGCCAGTAGTATGATTTCCGGGTATGGCTACACCTTC
CDR3aa: CASSMISGYGYTF

j_gene: TRBJ1-1
v_gene: TRBV6-1
d_gene: -
abundance: -
CDR3nt: TGTGCCAGCCTTCCCCACCAGGGATCAAACACTGAAGCTTTCTTT
CDR3aa: CASLPHQGSNTEAFF

j_gene: TRBJ2-3
v_gene: TRBV4-1
d_gene: -
abundance: -
CDR3nt: TGCGCCAGCAGCCAAGAGGTCGGCTACCTAGGGGATACGCAGTATTTT
CDR3aa: CASSQEVGYLGDTQYF

j_gene: TRBJ2-7
v_gene: TRBV7-2
d_gene: -
abundance: -
CDR3nt: TGTGCCAGCAGCTCCTTCCAGGGGGGGATTTACGAGCAGTACTTC
CDR3aa: CASSSFQGGIYEQYF

j_gene: TRBJ2-6
v_gene: TRBV19
d_gene: -
abundance: -
CDR3nt: TGTGCCAGTAGTATCCCCATCTCTGGGGCCAACGTCCTGACTTTC
CDR3aa: CASSIPISGANVLTF

j_gene: TRBJ1-2
v_gene: TRBV27
d_gene: TRBD1
abundance: -
CDR3nt: TGTGCCAGCAGACCGGACAGGGACTATGGCTACACCTTC
CDR3aa: CASRPDRDYGYTF

j_gene: TRBJ2-1
v_gene: TRBV7-7
d_gene: -
abundance: once
CDR3nt: TGTGCTAGCAGCTTAAACGAGGGAGTCAGTAATGAGCAGTTCTTC
CDR3aa: CASSLNEGVSNEQFF

j_gene: TRBJ2-7
v_gene: TRBV12-3/TRBV12-4
d_gene: -
abundance: -
CDR3nt: TGTGCCAGCAGCTTACCCCTTTACGAGCAGTACTTC
CDR3aa: CASSLPLYEQYF

j_gene: TRBJ2-1
v_gene: TRBV2
d_gene: TRBD2
abundance: -
CDR3nt: TGTGCCAGCAGTGTGGAGGCTAGCGGGAGGGCTGATGAGCAGTTCTTC
CDR3aa: CASSVEASGRADEQFF

j_gene: TRBJ2-7
v_gene: TRBV12-3/TRBV12-4
d_gene: -
abundance: -
CDR3nt: TGTGCCAGCAGTCCCACTATAGGGGGCGAGCAGTACTTC
CDR3aa: CASSPTIGGEQYF

j_gene: TRBJ2-7
v_gene: TRBV6-2/TRBV6-3
d_gene: -
abundance: -
CDR3nt: TGTGCCAGCAGTTACCAGGGTTCCCCCTACGAGCAGTACTTC
CDR3aa: CASSYQGSPYEQYF

j_gene: TRBJ1-2
v_gene: TRBV30
d_gene: TRBD1
abundance: -
CDR3nt: TGTGCCTGGAAGGGCAGGGGGAACTATGGCTACACCTTC
CDR3aa: CAWKGRGNYGYTF

j_gene: TRBJ2-5
v_gene: TRBV7-9
d_gene: -
abundance: -
CDR3nt: TGTGCCAGCAGCCTAGGGGCGGAGGCCCAAGAGACCCAGTACTTC
CDR3aa: CASSLGAEAQETQYF

j_gene: TRBJ2-1
v_gene: TRBV7-9
d_gene: -
abundance: -
CDR3nt: TGTGCCAGCAGTTATAGCGGAGGAAGCTCCTACAATGAGCAGTTCTTC
CDR3aa: CASSYSGGSSYNEQFF

j_gene: TRBJ2-7
v_gene: TRBV7-9
d_gene: -
abundance: -
CDR3nt: TGTGCCAGCAGCCATGGGGCCTCCTACGAGCAGTACTTC
CDR3aa: CASSHGASYEQYF

j_gene: TRBJ2-7
v_gene: TRBV20-1
d_gene: TRBD2
abundance: -
CDR3nt: TGCAGTGCTAGAGATCTGGGACTAGCGGGAGCCCGGAACTACGAGCAGTACTTC
CDR3aa: CSARDLGLAGARNYEQYF

j_gene: TRBJ1-1
v_gene: TRBV30
d_gene: -
abundance: -
CDR3nt: TGTGCCTGGAGTGTACAACCTGAAGCTTTCTTT
CDR3aa: CAWSVQPEAFF

j_gene: TRBJ2-5
v_gene: TRBV7-6
d_gene: -
abundance: -
CDR3nt: TGTGCCAGCAGCCCTGCCTTGGGGCGGGAAGAGACCCAGTACTTC
CDR3aa: CASSPALGREETQYF

j_gene: TRBJ1-1
v_gene: TRBV5-1
d_gene: TRBD1
abundance: -
CDR3nt: TGCGCCAGCAGCCAACGACAGGGAAGGGCCACTGAAGCTTTCTTT
CDR3aa: CASSQRQGRATEAFF

j_gene: TRBJ1-4
v_gene: TRBV7-9
d_gene: TRBD1
abundance: -
CDR3nt: TGTGCCAGCCGGGACAGAACAACTAATGAAAAACTGTTTTTT
CDR3aa: CASRDRTTNEKLFF

j_gene: TRBJ2-3
v_gene: TRBV5-1
d_gene: -
abundance: -
CDR3nt: TGCGCCAGCAGCTTAAGGTGGCCCAGGGGGGGCACAGATACGCAGTATTTT
CDR3aa: CASSLRWPRGGTDTQYF

j_gene: TRBJ2-3
v_gene: TRBV5-1
d_gene: -
abundance: -
CDR3nt: TGCGCCAGCAGCGCACGGGGGCCGAACACAGATACGCAGTATTTT
CDR3aa: CASSARGPNTDTQYF